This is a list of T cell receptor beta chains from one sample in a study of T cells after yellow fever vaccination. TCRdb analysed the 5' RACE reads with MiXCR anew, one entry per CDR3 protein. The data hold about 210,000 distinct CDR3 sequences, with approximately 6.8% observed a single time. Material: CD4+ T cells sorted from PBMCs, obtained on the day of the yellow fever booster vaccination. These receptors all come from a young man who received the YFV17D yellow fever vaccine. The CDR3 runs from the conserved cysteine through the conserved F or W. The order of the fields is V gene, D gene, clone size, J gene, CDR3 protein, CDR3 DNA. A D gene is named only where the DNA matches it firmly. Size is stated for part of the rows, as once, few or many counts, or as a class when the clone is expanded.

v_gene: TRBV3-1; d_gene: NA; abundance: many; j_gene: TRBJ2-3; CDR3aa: CASSQGTASTDTQYF; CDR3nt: TGTGCCAGCAGCCAAGGAACAGCGAGCACAGATACGCAGTATTTT
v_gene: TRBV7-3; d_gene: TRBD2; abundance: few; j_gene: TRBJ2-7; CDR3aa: CASSLGLANHEQYF; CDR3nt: TGTGCCAGCAGCTTGGGACTAGCGAATCACGAGCAGTACTTC
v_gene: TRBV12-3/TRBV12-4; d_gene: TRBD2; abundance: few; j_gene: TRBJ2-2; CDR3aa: CASSWGGVGTGELFF; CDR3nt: TGTGCCAGCAGTTGGGGGGGGGTAGGCACCGGGGAGCTGTTTTTT
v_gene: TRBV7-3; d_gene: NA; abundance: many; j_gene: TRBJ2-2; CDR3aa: CASSPSGTSKSPGELFF; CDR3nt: TGTGCCAGCAGCCCCTCCGGGACATCTAAGAGTCCCGGGGAGCTGTTTTTT
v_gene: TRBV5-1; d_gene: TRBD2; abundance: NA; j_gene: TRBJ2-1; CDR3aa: CASRHPGGSYNEQFF; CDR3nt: TGCGCCAGCAGACATCCGGGAGGCTCCTACAATGAGCAGTTCTTC
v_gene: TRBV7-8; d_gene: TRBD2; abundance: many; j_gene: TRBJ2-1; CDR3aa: CASSRGLAGVPHNEQFF; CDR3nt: TGTGCCAGCAGCCGCGGACTAGCGGGAGTTCCCCACAATGAGCAGTTCTTC
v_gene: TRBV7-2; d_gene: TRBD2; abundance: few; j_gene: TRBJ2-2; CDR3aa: CASSLDAGGRAGELFF; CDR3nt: TGTGCCAGCAGCCTCGATGCGGGCGGGAGGGCCGGGGAGCTGTTTTTT
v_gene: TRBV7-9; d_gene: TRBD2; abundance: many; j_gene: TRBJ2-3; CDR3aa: CASSSVGLASTDTQYF; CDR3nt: TGTGCCAGCAGCTCCGTGGGACTAGCGAGCACAGATACGCAGTATTTT
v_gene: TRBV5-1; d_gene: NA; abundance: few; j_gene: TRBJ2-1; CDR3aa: CASSLGSGRADEQFF; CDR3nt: TGCGCCAGCAGCTTGGGGAGCGGCAGGGCCGATGAGCAGTTCTTC
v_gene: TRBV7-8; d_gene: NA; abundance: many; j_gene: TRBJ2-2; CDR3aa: CASSLVGAEYGELFF; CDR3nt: TGTGCCAGCAGCTTAGTGGGGGCGGAGTACGGGGAGCTGTTTTTT
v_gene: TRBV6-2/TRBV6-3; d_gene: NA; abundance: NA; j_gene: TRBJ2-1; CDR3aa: CASSYLQRTYNEQFF; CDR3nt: TGTGCCAGCAGTTACCTACAGCGCACCTACAATGAGCAGTTCTTC
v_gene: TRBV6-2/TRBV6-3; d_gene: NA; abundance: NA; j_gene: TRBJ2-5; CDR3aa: CASSYSYETQYF; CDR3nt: TGTGCCAGCAGTTACTCGTATGAGACCCAGTACTTC
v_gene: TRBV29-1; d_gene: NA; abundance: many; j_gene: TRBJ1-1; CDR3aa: CSGDQSDPKGAFF; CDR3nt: TGCAGCGGGGACCAATCCGACCCGAAGGGAGCTTTCTTT
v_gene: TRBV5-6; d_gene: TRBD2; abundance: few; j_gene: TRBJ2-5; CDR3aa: CASKTILAGVHYF; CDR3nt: TGTGCCAGCAAAACAATTCTAGCGGGAGTACATTACTTC
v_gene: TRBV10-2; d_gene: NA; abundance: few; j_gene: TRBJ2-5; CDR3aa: CASRDTMGAGETQYF; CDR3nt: TGCGCCAGCAGGGACACCATGGGGGCAGGGGAGACCCAGTACTTC
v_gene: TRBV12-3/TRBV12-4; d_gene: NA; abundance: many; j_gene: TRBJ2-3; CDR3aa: CASSLGRGGGDTQYF; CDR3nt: TGTGCCAGCAGTTTAGGTCGGGGCGGCGGTGATACGCAGTATTTT
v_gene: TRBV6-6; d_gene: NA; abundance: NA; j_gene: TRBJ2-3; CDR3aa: CASSNRTDTQYF; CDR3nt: TGTGCCAGCAGCAATAGGACAGATACGCAGTATTTT
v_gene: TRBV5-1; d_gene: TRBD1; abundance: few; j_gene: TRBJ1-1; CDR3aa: CASRNSYRGHNTEAFF; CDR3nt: TGCGCCAGCAGGAATAGTTACAGGGGGCATAACACTGAAGCTTTCTTT
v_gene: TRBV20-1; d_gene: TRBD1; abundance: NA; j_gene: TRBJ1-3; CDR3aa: CSAWTGRGNTIYF; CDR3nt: TGCAGTGCTTGGACAGGCCGAGGGAACACCATATATTTT
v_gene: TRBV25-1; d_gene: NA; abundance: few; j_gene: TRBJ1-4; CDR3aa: CASSVGKTNEKLFF; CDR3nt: TGTGCCAGCAGTGTTGGGAAAACTAATGAAAAACTGTTTTTT
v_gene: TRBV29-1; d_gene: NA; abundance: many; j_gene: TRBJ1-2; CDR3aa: CSGGDSYGYTF; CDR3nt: TGCAGCGGGGGGGACTCCTATGGCTACACCTTC
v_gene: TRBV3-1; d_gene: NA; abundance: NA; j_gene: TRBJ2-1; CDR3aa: CASSPNFLADNEQFF; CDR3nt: TGTGCCAGCAGTCCTAACTTTTTAGCAGACAATGAGCAGTTCTTC
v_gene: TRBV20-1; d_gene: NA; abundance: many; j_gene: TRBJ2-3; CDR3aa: CSARGETKTTDTQYF; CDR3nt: TGCAGTGCTAGAGGGGAGACTAAAACCACAGATACGCAGTATTTT
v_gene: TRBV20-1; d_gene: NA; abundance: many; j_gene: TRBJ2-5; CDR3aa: CSAQVSETQYF; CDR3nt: TGCAGTGCCCAGGTATCGGAGACCCAGTACTTC
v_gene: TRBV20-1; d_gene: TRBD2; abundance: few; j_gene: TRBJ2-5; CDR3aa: CSARDGRAGRETQYF; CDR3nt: TGCAGTGCTAGAGATGGGAGGGCAGGTAGAGAGACCCAGTACTTC
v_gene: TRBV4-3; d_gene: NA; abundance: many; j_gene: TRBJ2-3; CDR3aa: CASSSRNADTQYF; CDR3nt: TGCGCCAGCAGCTCTAGGAACGCAGATACGCAGTATTTT
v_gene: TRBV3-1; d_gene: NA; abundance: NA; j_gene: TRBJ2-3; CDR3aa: CASSQTTNTDTQYF; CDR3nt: TGTGCCAGCAGCCAAACGACCAACACAGATACGCAGTATTTT
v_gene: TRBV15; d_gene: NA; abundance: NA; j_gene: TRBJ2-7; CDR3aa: CATSKGLNYEQYF; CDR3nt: TGTGCCACCAGTAAGGGACTCAACTACGAGCAGTACTTC
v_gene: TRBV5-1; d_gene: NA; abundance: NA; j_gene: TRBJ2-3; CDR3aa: CASSLSGAGDTQYF; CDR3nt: TGCGCCAGCAGCTTGTCAGGGGCAGGGGATACGCAGTATTTT
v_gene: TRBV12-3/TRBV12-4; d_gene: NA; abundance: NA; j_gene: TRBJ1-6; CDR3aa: CASRLQGAGTPLHF; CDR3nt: TGTGCCAGCAGATTACAGGGCGCCGGGACACCCCTCCACTTT
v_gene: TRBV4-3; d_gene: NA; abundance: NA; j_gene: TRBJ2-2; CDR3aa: CASSQAWGAGTGELFF; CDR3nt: TGCGCCAGCAGCCAAGCTTGGGGAGCTGGCACCGGGGAGCTGTTTTTT
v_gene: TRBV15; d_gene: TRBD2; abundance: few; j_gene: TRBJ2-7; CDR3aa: CATSSAGGFYEQYF; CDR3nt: TGTGCCACCAGCAGTGCGGGAGGATTCTACGAGCAGTACTTC